This T cell receptor (beta chain) is from a study of blood T cells in healthy people across ages. Using a J-beta primer mix together with a sample-barcoded 5' primer, a second PCR was run for about 7 to 12 cycles. A single record per CDR3 protein comes from TCRdb applying MiXCR to the 5' RACE reads. The profile shows approximately 1,000,000 distinct CDR3 sequences, less than 50% of them singletons. A minimum of 6 micrograms of total RNA was extracted per sample. The ends lost 5 bases at V and 7 bases at J; junction bases unmatched: 11. This CDR3 has 16 amino acids. CDR1 LGHDT and CDR2 YNNKEL come from the germline V gene (reference sequence).

Specimen: blood. The V and J genes are TRBV3-1 and TRBJ2-1; 10 positions match TRBD2. This sequence was found in a woman in her fifties or sixties in good health. Written as DNA, the CDR3 is TGTGCCAGCAGCTACTTAACTAGCGGGGTTTTGAATGAGCAGTTCTTC. It specifies CASSYLTSGVLNEQFF.